This record looks at one TCR beta chain sequence and its context. This specimen belongs to a study of lymphopenia after photon versus proton radiotherapy. The germline gives CDR1 SEHNR, CDR2 FQNEAQ (reference sequence). This CDR3 is built from 15 residues. V lost 1 base to trimming and J lost 0 bases, with 7 bases between them. Repertoires were generated with immunoSEQ multiplex PCR, while TCRdb's copy carries only in-frame clones and drops some. Of around 63,000 clones in the sample, around 87% are singletons; the top ten hold 10% to 13%. This sequence was found in a man older than 75 with esophageal cancer. The chain employs TRBV7-9 and TRBJ1-3; D ambiguous. Sequences were derived from peripheral blood, sampled from a patient treated with proton-based radiotherapy. This CDR3 reads CASSLGQNSGNTIYF. In DNA form, the CDR3 reads TGTGCCAGCAGCTTAGGCCAGAACTCTGGAAACACCATATATTTT.